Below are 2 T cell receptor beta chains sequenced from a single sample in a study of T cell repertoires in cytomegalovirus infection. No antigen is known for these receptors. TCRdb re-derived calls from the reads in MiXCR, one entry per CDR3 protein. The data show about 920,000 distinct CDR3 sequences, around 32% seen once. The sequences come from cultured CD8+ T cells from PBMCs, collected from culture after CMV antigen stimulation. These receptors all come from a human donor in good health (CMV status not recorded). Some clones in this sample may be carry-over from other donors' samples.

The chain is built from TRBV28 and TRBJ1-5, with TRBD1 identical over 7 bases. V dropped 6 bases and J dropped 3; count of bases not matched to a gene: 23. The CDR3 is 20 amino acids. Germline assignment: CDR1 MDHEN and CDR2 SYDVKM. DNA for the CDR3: TGTGCCAGCAGCCTTCCATTTCGCGCAACCGGGACAGCCGACAATCAGCCCCAGCATTTT. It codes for CASSLPFRATGTADNQPQHF. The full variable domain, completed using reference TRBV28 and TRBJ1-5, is DVKVTQSSRYLVKRTGEKVFLECVQDMDHENMFWYRQDPGLGLRLIYFSYDVKMKEKGDIPEGYSVSREKKERFSLILESASTNQTSMYLCASSLPFRATGTADNQPQHFGDGTRLSIL.

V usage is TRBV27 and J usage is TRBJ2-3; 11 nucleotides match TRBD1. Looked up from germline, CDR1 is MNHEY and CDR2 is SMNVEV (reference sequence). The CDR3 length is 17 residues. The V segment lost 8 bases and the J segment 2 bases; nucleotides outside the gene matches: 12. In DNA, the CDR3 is TGTGCCAGCGAGAGGACAGGGGGCCCCTATCTCACAGATACGCAGTATTTT. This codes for CASERTGGPYLTDTQYF.